The rows below give T cell receptor beta chains drawn from one sample of a study of PD-1 blockade in classical Hodgkin lymphoma. Only in-frame clones appear in the TCRdb table, and some are missing; sequencing was by immunoSEQ multiplex PCR. The repertoire includes over 90,000 clones, roughly 89% of them detected once, and approximately 12% sits in the top ten. Sequenced material: peripheral blood mononuclear cells (PBMCs), taken before the second cycle of nivolumab. The receptors originated from a human donor with classical Hodgkin lymphoma. The CDR3 runs from the conserved cysteine through the conserved F or W. Each record gives: clone size, J gene, D gene, V gene, CDR3 DNA, CDR3 protein. A D gene is named only where the DNA matches it firmly. Part of the rows lack a size; the others show once, few, many or a class for expanded clones.

>NA|TRBJ2-7|TRBD1|TRBV6-1
TGTGCCAGCAGATCACAGGGGTGGGACAGCGAGCAGTACTTC
CASRSQGWDSEQYF
>NA|TRBJ2-7|TRBD2|TRBV5-1
TGCGCCAGCGGCCCGACTAGCGGGTCCTACGAGCAGTACTTC
CASGPTSGSYEQYF
>NA|TRBJ1-2|NA|TRBV19
TGTGCCAGTAGTTTTAACATTCGGTCCAGTGGATACACCTTC
CASSFNIRSSGYTF
>once|TRBJ2-2|NA|TRBV19
TGTGCCAGTAGGACGGCCCGTGGGCGGGCGAACACCGGGGAGCTGTTTTTT
CASRTARGRANTGELFF
>NA|TRBJ2-4|NA|TRBV7-9
TGTGCCAGCAGCTTAGGAGGAAAAAACATTCAGTACTTC
CASSLGGKNIQYF
>NA|TRBJ1-1|NA|TRBV28
TGTGCCAGCAGTGGAGGGGGAGCTGAAGCTTTCTTT
CASSGGGAEAFF
>NA|TRBJ2-1|NA|TRBV28
TGTGCCAGCAGTGACTATAGAGATGAGCAGTTCTTC
CASSDYRDEQFF
>NA|TRBJ1-2|TRBD1|TRBV30
TGTGCCTGGGCCTCGGGACAGACAGGCGGAGGAGGCTACACCTTC
CAWASGQTGGGGYTF
>once|TRBJ2-1|NA|TRBV7-3
TGTGCCAGCAGCTTAATGCGAAACAATGAGCAGTTCTTC
CASSLMRNNEQFF
>NA|TRBJ1-4|TRBD1|TRBV6-1
TGTGCCAGCAGTGGGAGGCAGGGGGAAATGATCGATGAAAAACTGTTTTTT
CASSGRQGEMIDEKLFF
>NA|TRBJ1-1|NA|TRBV2
TGTGCCCCCGATCCCAGGGCGGACACTGAAGCTTTCTTT
CAPDPRADTEAFF
>few|TRBJ2-5|TRBD1|TRBV5-1
TGCGCCAGCAGCTTGACAGGGGAGCGAGAGACCCAGTACTTC
CASSLTGERETQYF
>NA|TRBJ2-5|TRBD1|TRBV27
TGTGCCAGCAGTGCACAGGGGATGGAGACCCAGTACTTC
CASSAQGMETQYF
>NA|TRBJ2-2|NA|TRBV28
TGTGCCAGCAGTTTATGGCGGCGGGGCCCTCGGACCGGGGAGCTGTTTTTT
CASSLWRRGPRTGELFF
>NA|TRBJ2-5|NA|TRBV4-1
TGCGCCAGCAGCCGTCCGGACAATCAAGAGACCCAGTACTTC
CASSRPDNQETQYF
>NA|TRBJ1-1|NA|TRBV28
TGTGCCAGCAGTTTTCGGGGATTGAACACTGAAGCTTTCTTT
CASSFRGLNTEAFF
>NA|TRBJ2-7|TRBD2|TRBV6-5
TGTGCCAGCAGGGGGGGGAGGGCCCTCTACGAGCAGTACTTC
CASRGGRALYEQYF
>NA|TRBJ2-7|NA|TRBV20-1
TGCAGTGCTAGAGACCAAAGACAGGCCCCCTTC
CSARDQRQAPF
>NA|TRBJ2-7|TRBD1|TRBV7-8
TGTGCCAGCAGCTTAGTTCGGGACAGGGGTTACGAGCAGTACTTC
CASSLVRDRGYEQYF
>NA|TRBJ2-1|NA|TRBV7-9
TGTGCCAGCAGCTTAGTGGCGGACGCCCAGTTCTTC
CASSLVADAQFF
>NA|TRBJ2-7|TRBD2|TRBV11-1
TGTGCCAGCAGCTTAAGCGGGGAGGTAGGCGAGCAGTACTTC
CASSLSGEVGEQYF
>NA|TRBJ1-5|NA|TRBV15
TGTGCCACCAGCAGGGGGGTAAGCAATCAGCCCCAGCATTTT
CATSRGVSNQPQHF
>NA|TRBJ2-3|NA|TRBV21-1
TGTGCCAGCAGCAGCGAGGTAGGGGAGAGGACAGATACGCAGTATTTT
CASSSEVGERTDTQYF
>once|TRBJ1-2|TRBD1|TRBV2
TGTGCCAGCAGTCCATTAAAGGGACAGGGAATAAACTATGGCTACACCTTC
CASSPLKGQGINYGYTF
>NA|TRBJ2-3|TRBD2|TRBV10-3
TGTGCCACCACCGGACTAGCGGGGCTTAGAGATACGCAGTATTTT
CATTGLAGLRDTQYF
>NA|TRBJ2-3|TRBD2|TRBV7-9
TGTGCCTGGGGGGGAGGGGCTAGCGGCACAGATACGCAGTATTTT
CAWGGGASGTDTQYF
>NA|TRBJ2-5|TRBD1|TRBV5-1
TGCGCCAGCAGCCCTCGCGGACAGGGTGAAGAGACCCAGTACTTC
CASSPRGQGEETQYF
>NA|TRBJ2-7|NA|TRBV5-1
TGCGCCAGCAGCTTACCGGCGGACGAGCAGTACTTC
CASSLPADEQYF
>NA|TRBJ2-3|TRBD2|TRBV28
TGTGCCAGCAGCCCCGGGGGGGTCCGTAGCACAGATACGCAGTATTTT
CASSPGGVRSTDTQYF
>NA|TRBJ2-5|TRBD1|TRBV7-2
TGTGCCAGCAGCAAAACCCCGGGACAGGGAAAAGAGACCCAGTACTTC
CASSKTPGQGKETQYF
>NA|TRBJ1-1|NA|TRBV10-2
TGCGCCAGCTGGGGGATGGGGGATTACACTGAAGCTTTCTTT
CASWGMGDYTEAFF
>NA|TRBJ2-5|TRBD2|TRBV11-2
TGTGCCAGCAGCTTGTTAGCGGGAGGGGAGACCCAGTACTTC
CASSLLAGGETQYF
>NA|TRBJ1-5|NA|TRBV5-8
TGTGCCAGCAGCTTGGGGTACGACAGAAGCAATCAGCCCCAGCATTTT
CASSLGYDRSNQPQHF
>NA|TRBJ2-7|NA|TRBV20-1
TGCAGTGCTCCGGACGGCTACGAGCAGTACTTC
CSAPDGYEQYF
>once|TRBJ2-3|NA|TRBV27
TGTGCCAGCAGTCCCGATCTTTGGCGGACAGATACGCAGTATTTT
CASSPDLWRTDTQYF
>few|TRBJ2-5|TRBD2|TRBV2
TGTGCCAGCAGAGCCGGGACTAGCGTCCAAGAGACCCAGTACTTC
CASRAGTSVQETQYF
>once|TRBJ1-5|NA|TRBV7-2
TGTGCCAGCAGCTTAGGGGTAATTACGGATAGCAATCAGCCCCAGCATTTT
CASSLGVITDSNQPQHF
>NA|TRBJ1-3|NA|TRBV6-5
TGTGCCAGCAGCCCCACAATTTCTGGAAACACCATATATTTT
CASSPTISGNTIYF
>NA|TRBJ1-5|NA|TRBV6-5
TGTGCCAGCAGCATCGACAGCAATCAGCCCCAGCATTTT
CASSIDSNQPQHF
>NA|TRBJ2-7|TRBD2|TRBV28
TGTGCCAGCAGGTTGTTGGTGGGGGGGGACTCCTACGAGCAGTACTTC
CASRLLVGGDSYEQYF
>NA|TRBJ2-3|TRBD2|TRBV9
TGTGCCAGCAGCGCCGAGGGGACTAGCGGAGATACGCAGTATTTT
CASSAEGTSGDTQYF
>once|TRBJ2-2|TRBD1|TRBV4-1
TGCGCCAGCAGCCACAACAGGGGCGCCAGGGACACCGGGGAGCTGTTTTTT
CASSHNRGARDTGELFF
>NA|TRBJ1-2|TRBD1|TRBV2
TGTGCCAGCAGTGGACAGGGGGTTGTGAACGGCTACACCTTC
CASSGQGVVNGYTF
>NA|TRBJ2-1|NA|TRBV7-8
TGTGCCAGCAAAACCGGGCCAGGTGTGAACAATGAGCAGTTCTTC
CASKTGPGVNNEQFF
>NA|TRBJ2-5|NA|TRBV7-3
TGTGCCAGCAGTGGGGGGCATCCTCAAGAGACCCAGTACTTC
CASSGGHPQETQYF
>NA|TRBJ2-1|TRBD1|TRBV11-2
TGTGCCAGCAGCTTAGAAAGACAGGGCTTTCACAATGAGCAGTTCTTC
CASSLERQGFHNEQFF
>NA|TRBJ2-7|NA|TRBV28
TGTGCCAGCAGTCTCCCCCGTGGAGGTTCCTACGAGCAGTACTTC
CASSLPRGGSYEQYF
>NA|TRBJ2-1|NA|TRBV9
TGTGCCAGCAGCGTAGCCAATGAGCAGTTCTTC
CASSVANEQFF
>NA|TRBJ2-1|TRBD1|TRBV7-9
TGTGCCAGCAGCTTGGGACAGATTGAGCAGTTCTTC
CASSLGQIEQFF
>NA|TRBJ2-5|TRBD1|TRBV6-5
TGTGCCAGCAGTTACTCGACAGGGGAGCCCAGGGAGACCCAGTACTTC
CASSYSTGEPRETQYF
>NA|TRBJ2-3|TRBD1|TRBV27
TGTGCCAGCAGTCCCCTGACAGGGATCCCCACAGATACGCAGTATTTT
CASSPLTGIPTDTQYF
>NA|TRBJ2-7|TRBD2|TRBV7-8
TGTGCCAGCAGCCGTACGACTAGCGGGACCTACGAGCAGTACTTC
CASSRTTSGTYEQYF
>once|TRBJ2-7|NA|TRBV19
TGTGCCAGTAGTACGACACACTCCTACGAGCAGTACTTC
CASSTTHSYEQYF
>NA|TRBJ1-5|NA|TRBV27
TGTGCCAGCAAGACGGGCCAGGGGCAGCCCCAGCATTTT
CASKTGQGQPQHF
>NA|TRBJ2-1|NA|TRBV7-2
TGTGCCAGCAGCTTAGCTCCCAACTCCAATGAGCAGTTCTTC
CASSLAPNSNEQFF
>NA|TRBJ2-7|NA|TRBV19
TGTGCCAGTAGTATAGTTAGCTCCCCGTCCTACGAGCAGTACTTC
CASSIVSSPSYEQYF
>NA|TRBJ2-7|TRBD2|TRBV29-1
TGCAGCGTTGAAGGGGACCGGGAGGCCTACGAGCAGTACTTC
CSVEGDREAYEQYF
>NA|TRBJ1-4|NA|TRBV5-1
TGCGCCAGCAGCCCTGGGAGGGGGTCTAATGAAAAACTGTTTTTT
CASSPGRGSNEKLFF
>NA|TRBJ1-1|NA|TRBV7-2
TGTGCCAGCAGCTTATATTCCCTGAACACTGAAGCTTTCTTT
CASSLYSLNTEAFF
>NA|TRBJ1-5|TRBD1|TRBV10-3
TGTGCCATCACCCCCGGACAGGGTAAGCCCCAGCATTTT
CAITPGQGKPQHF